This TCR beta chain was identified in a study of molecular identifiers for immune sequencing clone quantification. For bulk TCR libraries, previously described methods and listed TCR primers were used. Each CDR3 protein gets one entry after TCRdb re-called the PCR reads with MiXCR. The table lists more than 450,000 distinct CDR3 sequences, 20% to 25% of them singletons, with 0.7% to 0.95% in the top ten. Sorted naive CD8 T cells, about 17,000 to 1,000,000, were sequenced from 10%, 30% or 50% RNA. Sorting isolated naive CD8 T cells as CD8+CD4-CCR7+CD45RA+ events. The CDR3 runs 18 residues. The V end lost 0 bases, the J end lost 1 base, and 16 bases lay between the germline ends. CDR1 and CDR2 (germline): LGHDT, YNNKEL (reference sequence).

The chain couples TRBV3-1 to TRBJ1-3; D remains ambiguous. This sequence originates from a human donor in good health. Some libraries in this study had Jurkat cell RNA spiked in. Sequences were obtained from naive CD8+ T cells from blood, with Jurkat cell RNA spiked in. Subset described: FACS-sorted CD8+CD4-CCR7+CD45RA+ naive T cells. In DNA, the CDR3 is TGTGCCAGCAGCCAAGAGTACTCTAACGCTTGGTCTGGAAACACCATATATTTT. It encodes CASSQEYSNAWSGNTIYF.